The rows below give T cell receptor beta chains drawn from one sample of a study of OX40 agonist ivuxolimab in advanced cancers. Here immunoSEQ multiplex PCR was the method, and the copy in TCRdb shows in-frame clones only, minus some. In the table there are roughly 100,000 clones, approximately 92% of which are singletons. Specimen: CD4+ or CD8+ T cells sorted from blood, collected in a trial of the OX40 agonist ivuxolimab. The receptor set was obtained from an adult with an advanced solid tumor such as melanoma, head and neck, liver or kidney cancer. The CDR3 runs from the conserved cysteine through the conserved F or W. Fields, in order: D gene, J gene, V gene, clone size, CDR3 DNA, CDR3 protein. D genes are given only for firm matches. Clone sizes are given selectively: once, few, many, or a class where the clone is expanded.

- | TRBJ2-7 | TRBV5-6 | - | TGTGCCAGCAGCTTGGGTGGGGACCTAATAACCTACGAGCAGTACTTC | CASSLGGDLITYEQYF
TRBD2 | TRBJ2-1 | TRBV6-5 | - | TGTGCCAGCAGATTAGCGGGATCCACCTACAATGAGCAGTTCTTC | CASRLAGSTYNEQFF
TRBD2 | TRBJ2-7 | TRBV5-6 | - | TGTGCCAGCAGCTTCCTACTAGCGGGGACCTACGAGCAGTACTTC | CASSFLLAGTYEQYF
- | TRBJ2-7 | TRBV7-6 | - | TGTGCCAGCAGCTTGGGACTTGCGACCTACGAGCAGTACTTC | CASSLGLATYEQYF
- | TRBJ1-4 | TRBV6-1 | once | TGTGCCAGCAGTCCTTTTCCCAGTGAAAAACTGTTTTTT | CASSPFPSEKLFF
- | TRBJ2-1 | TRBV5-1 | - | TGCGCCAGCAGCTTTAGGGACTTAGCTCGAAACTCCTACAATGAGCAGTTCTTC | CASSFRDLARNSYNEQFF
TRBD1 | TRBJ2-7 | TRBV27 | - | TGTGCCAGCAGTTTAGGGGGGACAGGTAACTACGAGCAGTACTTC | CASSLGGTGNYEQYF
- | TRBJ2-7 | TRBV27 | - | TGTGCCAGCAGTTTAAATCATTTAGCGCAGGGCTACGAGCAGTACTTC | CASSLNHLAQGYEQYF
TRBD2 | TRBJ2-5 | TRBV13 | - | TGTGCCAGCAGGGCTTTCCGTAGCGGGGGACCTGGGGAGACCCAGTACTTC | CASRAFRSGGPGETQYF
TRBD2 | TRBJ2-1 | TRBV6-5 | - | TGTGCCAGCAGCCCTGGGACTAGTGGAAATGAGCAGTTCTTC | CASSPGTSGNEQFF
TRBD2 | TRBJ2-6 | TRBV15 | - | TGTGCCACCAGCAGAGGACTAGCGGGAGGGAGCTCTGGGGCCAACGTCCTGACTTTC | CATSRGLAGGSSGANVLTF
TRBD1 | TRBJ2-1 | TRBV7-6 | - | TGTGCCAGCAGCTTAGTAGTCAGACAGGGGGCGGACAATGAGCAGTTCTTC | CASSLVVRQGADNEQFF
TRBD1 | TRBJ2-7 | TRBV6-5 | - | TGTGCCAGTAGAAGAACAGGGGGCTACGAGCAGTACTTC | CASRRTGGYEQYF
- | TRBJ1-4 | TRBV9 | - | TGTGCCAGCAGCGTAGACCTAACCCTGGGGGCTAATGAAAAACTGTTTTTT | CASSVDLTLGANEKLFF
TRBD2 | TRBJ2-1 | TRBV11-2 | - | TGTGCCAGCCGTCGCACTAGCGGGGCTTACAATGAGCAGTTCTTC | CASRRTSGAYNEQFF
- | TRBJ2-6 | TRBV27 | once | TGTGCCAGCAGTTTGGCTGGGGCCAACGTCCTGACTTTC | CASSLAGANVLTF
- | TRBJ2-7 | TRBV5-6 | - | TGTGCCAGCAGCTTGGGGCAGAGTTCGTGGTACGAGCAGTACTTC | CASSLGQSSWYEQYF
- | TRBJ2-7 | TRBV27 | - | - | CASSLVASGSRNF
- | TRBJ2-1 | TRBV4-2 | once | TGTGCCAGCAGGATGGCGGGGAACTCCTACAATGAGCAGTTCTTC | CASRMAGNSYNEQFF
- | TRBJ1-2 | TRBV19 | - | TGTGCCAGTAGTACTTCGGCCGAGTATGGCTACACCTTC | CASSTSAEYGYTF
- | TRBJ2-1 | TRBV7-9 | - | TGTGCCAGCAGCTCTCAGGACACCCCGTCCTACAATGAGCAGTTCTTC | CASSSQDTPSYNEQFF
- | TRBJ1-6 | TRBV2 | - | TGTGCCAGCAGCGAGACTCCTTACAGGGATATCAATTCACCCCTCCACTTT | CASSETPYRDINSPLHF
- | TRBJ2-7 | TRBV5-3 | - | TGTGCCAGAAGCCGCTGTTCCGGTTCCGTGACCTACGAGCAGTACTTC | CARSRCSGSVTYEQYF
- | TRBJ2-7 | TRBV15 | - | TGTGCCACCAGCGGGGGGTTCGTTTACGAGCAGTACTTC | CATSGGFVYEQYF
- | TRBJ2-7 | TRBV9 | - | TGTGCCAGCAGCCCAGCGCCAGGGAACTACGAGCAGTACTTC | CASSPAPGNYEQYF
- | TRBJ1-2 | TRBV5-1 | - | TGCGCCAGCAGCTTGGCCCTGTCGGGGAGTTCTGGCTACACCTTC | CASSLALSGSSGYTF
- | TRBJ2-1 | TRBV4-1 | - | TGCGCCAGCAGCCACGCAAAGGACGGCTATGAGCAGTTCTTC | CASSHAKDGYEQFF
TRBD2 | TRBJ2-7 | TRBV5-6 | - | TGTGCCAGCAGCTTCTTGCGGGAGAGATTATACGAGCAGTACTTC | CASSFLRERLYEQYF
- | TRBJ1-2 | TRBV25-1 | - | TGTGCCAGCAGCCAGTCGAATGGCTACACCTTC | CASSQSNGYTF
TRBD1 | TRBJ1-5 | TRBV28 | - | TGTGCCAGCAGAAACGTCGTGGACAGGGATTTGAGCAATCAGCCCCAGCATTTT | CASRNVVDRDLSNQPQHF
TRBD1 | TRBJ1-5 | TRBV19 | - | TGTGCCAGTGACCCCCGGGACAGGAGATATCAGCCCCAGCATTTT | CASDPRDRRYQPQHF
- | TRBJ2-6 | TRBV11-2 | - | TGTGCCAGCAGCTTAGAGGTTTTCTTGGGGGTTGGGGCCAACGTCCTGACTTTC | CASSLEVFLGVGANVLTF
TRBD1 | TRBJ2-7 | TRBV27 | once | TGTGCCAGCAGTCGAAGGTGGACAGGACCCTCCTACGAGCAGCACTTC | CASSRRWTGPSYEQHF
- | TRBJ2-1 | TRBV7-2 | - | TGTGCCAGCAGGCCCCTCAGGGACCCCAATGAGCAGTTCTTC | CASRPLRDPNEQFF
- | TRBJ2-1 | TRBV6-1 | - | TGTGCCAGCAGTGAGCATAGCGATTTCGGCAATGAGCAGTTCTTC | CASSEHSDFGNEQFF
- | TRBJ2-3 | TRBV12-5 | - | TGTGCTAGTGGTTTGAACCGACGGGAAGATACGCAGTATTTT | CASGLNRREDTQYF
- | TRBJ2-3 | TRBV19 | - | TGTGCCAGTAGTACGGTAGCGGCAGATACGCAGTATTTT | CASSTVAADTQYF
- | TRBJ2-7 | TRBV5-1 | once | TGCGCCAGCAGCTTCGCAGCGTCCTACGAGCAGTACTTC | CASSFAASYEQYF
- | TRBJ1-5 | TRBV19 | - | TGTGCCAGTAGCAGATCCGATCAGCCCCAGCATTTT | CASSRSDQPQHF
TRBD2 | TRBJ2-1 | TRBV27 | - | TGTGCCAGCAGTTTAGGGGGGGGTTACAATGAGCAGTTCTTC | CASSLGGGYNEQFF
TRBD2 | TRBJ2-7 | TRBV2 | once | TGTGCCAGCAGTGAATCGGGGTTAGCGGGGGCCAGCTCCTACGAGCAGTACTTC | CASSESGLAGASSYEQYF
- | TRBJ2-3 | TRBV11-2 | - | TGTGCCAGCAGCTTCGCTCCGGGACCCCACACAGATACGCAGTATTTT | CASSFAPGPHTDTQYF
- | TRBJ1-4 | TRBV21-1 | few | TGTGCCAGCAGCAAGGAAATGGTTCGGGGGGGGACTAATGAAAAACTGTTTTTT | CASSKEMVRGGTNEKLFF
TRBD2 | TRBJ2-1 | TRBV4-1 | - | TGCGCCAGCAGCCAGGCCTTAAGCGGGAGGGCCCTCAATGAGCAGTTCTTC | CASSQALSGRALNEQFF
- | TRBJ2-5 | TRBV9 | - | TGTGCCAGCAGCGTAGATAAGGCTTCCCTCCAAGAGACCCAGTACTTC | CASSVDKASLQETQYF
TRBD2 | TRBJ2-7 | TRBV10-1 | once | TGCGCCAGCAGCAGGCGGGAGTTGGGCTACGAGCAGTACTTC | CASSRRELGYEQYF
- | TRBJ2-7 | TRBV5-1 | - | TGCGCCAGCAGCTTGGCCAGCAGGGACTACGAGCAGTACTTC | CASSLASRDYEQYF
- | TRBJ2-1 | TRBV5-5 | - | TGTGCCAGCAGCTTTACTTGGGACTTCCTGTACAATGAGCAGTTCTTC | CASSFTWDFLYNEQFF
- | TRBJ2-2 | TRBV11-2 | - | TGTGCCAGCAGCTTAGATGGGGGACCGGGGGAGCTGTTTTTT | CASSLDGGPGELFF
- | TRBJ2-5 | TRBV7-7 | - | TGTGCTAGCAGCTTTGACAGCGGGCAAGAGACCCAGTACTTC | CASSFDSGQETQYF
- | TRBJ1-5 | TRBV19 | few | TGTGCCAGTAGTATTGCAGGGGACTTCAATCAGCCCCAGCATTTT | CASSIAGDFNQPQHF